These 4 T cell receptor beta chains originate from one sample sequenced in a study of CD8 T cells in ankylosing spondylitis. TCRdb itself ran the 5' RACE reads through MiXCR, one entry per CDR3 protein. The sample lists approximately 220,000 distinct CDR3 sequences, approximately 24% occurring once. Specimen: blood, either unsorted or a sorted T cell fraction (not recorded which). The receptors come from a male donor with ankylosing spondylitis or in good health (not recorded which).

Concerning this clonotype itself: A much larger clone differs by one base, so this may be a read error. This chain joins TRBV7-2 and TRBJ2-7; D is ambiguous. The V end lost 8 bases, the J end lost 6 bases, and 17 bases lay between the germline ends. The germline CDR1 and CDR2 sequences are SGHTA and FQGNSA. The CDR3 has 13 residues. The CDR3 here is CASCVRPESEQYF. CDR3 sequence (DNA): TGTGCCAGCTGCGTGCGTCCAGAGTCCGAGCAGTACTTC.

In its sample, this clonotype was seen many times. V usage is TRBV20-1 and J usage is TRBJ2-5; D tentatively reads TRBD1 or TRBD2 (6 bases each). V lost 2 bases to trimming and J lost 0 bases, with 16 bases between them. The germline V gene encodes CDR1 DFQATT and CDR2 SNEGSKA (reference sequence). The CDR3 has 16 residues. The CDR3 protein is CSARWGLAHDQETQYF. In DNA form, the CDR3 reads TGCAGTGCTAGATGGGGGCTAGCGCATGACCAAGAGACCCAGTACTTC.

This clonotype was detected ten times or more. The genes are TRBV6-2 or TRBV6-3 and TRBJ2-6, with D unclear. Germline V gene sequence: CDR1 MNHEY, CDR2 SVGEGT. The CDR3 covers 13 residues. V dropped 6 bases and J dropped 4 bases, with 7 bases sitting between them. As DNA, the CDR3 is TGTGCCAGCAGCACCGAAGGGGCCAACGTCCTGACTTTC. This encodes CASSTEGANVLTF.

The chain joins TRBV20-1 to TRBJ2-3; TRBD2 might be the D (6 bases). V shed 7 bases and J shed 0 bases, with 11 bases lying between them. The germline V gene has CDR1 DFQATT and CDR2 SNEGSKA (reference sequence). CDR3 length: 13 residues. The CDR3 region has the DNA TGCAGTGGCTGGGACTTTAGCACAGATACGCAGTATTTT. Amino acids: CSGWDFSTDTQYF.